This T cell receptor (beta chain) was found in a study of blood T cell repertoires in COVID-19. This table comes from immunoSEQ multiplex PCR, and its TCRdb copy is limited to in-frame clones, with some not included. The repertoire includes 90,000 to 120,000 clones, approximately 90% of them detected once, and 0.97% sits in the top ten. The V end lost 3 bases, the J end lost 0 bases, and 6 bases lay between the germline ends. CDR1 and CDR2 from the germline V gene are DFQATT and SNEGSKA (reference sequence). This CDR3 is built from 14 residues. The V call is TRBV20-1, the J call TRBJ2-6; no clear D gene. The TCR was taken from a man between 60 and 75 years old with acute or convalescent COVID-19. The sample comprised peripheral blood. CDR3 DNA sequence: TGCAGTGCTAGTCCCAACTCTGGGGCCAACGTCCTGACTTTC. It is translated as CSASPNSGANVLTF.